This T cell receptor (beta chain) was retrieved from a study of radiotherapy plus CTLA-4 blockade in lung cancer. On the study more broadly: Among enrolled patients, under 20% responded and 25% to 35% achieved disease control.

With ipilimumab providing CTLA-4 blockade, focal radiation was administered to patients who had chemo-refractory metastatic non-small-cell lung cancer. This clone was found once. TCRdb keeps only in-frame clones here, not all; method: immunoSEQ multiplex PCR. The sample consists of 120,000 or so clones, about nine tenths of them appearing once. Per the germline V gene, CDR1 is ENHRY and CDR2 is SYGVKD. The CDR3 length is 11 residues. The ends were cut back, 5 bases at V and 4 bases at J, with 5 bases in the middle. The chain recombines TRBV10-3 with TRBJ1-1; no definite D call. The TCR sequence derives from a human donor with non-small cell lung cancer that progressed on radiotherapy plus ipilimumab. Sample: peripheral blood, taken from a patient treated with radiotherapy plus ipilimumab. The CDR3 protein is CAISQATEAFF. Here the CDR3 DNA reads TGTGCCATCAGTCAGGCCACTGAAGCTTTCTTT.